The T cell receptor (beta chain) under discussion was sequenced for a study of cytomegalovirus exposure and HLA in healthy donors. Remarks on this clone: Its antigen remains unknown.

As for the donors, each was a healthy bone marrow donor. The study ran its PCR with 60 Vbeta and 13 Jbeta primers. Profiling relied on immunoSEQ multiplex PCR, and the TCRdb table lists in-frame clones only, not all of them. Altogether about 120,000 clones are present, roughly three fifths being singletons, with the ten largest covering more than 8%. Points from the study as a whole: With later analysis, a missense DCLRE1C variant became linked to TCR beta V- and J-gene trimming. When the data were analyzed later, several of the most significant clusters appeared to be linked to common viral pathogens.

Source material: PBMCs. This TCR was sampled from a man aged 35 to 55 in good health and CMV-seropositive.

The CDR3 DNA sequence: TGTGCCAGCAGTTACAGCGGGAGTGATGCCGAGCAGTACTTC. Translated, it gives CASSYSGSDAEQYF. The gene calls are TRBV6-5 and TRBJ2-7; TRBD2 matches at 8 bases. The CDR3 has 14 amino acids. Germline assignment: CDR1 MNHEY and CDR2 SVGAGI. Trimming took 2 bases from V and 6 from J; bases not matched to a gene: 6.